This note documents a single T cell receptor beta chain sequence. Some clones are missing from TCRdb's copy, which holds only in-frame ones; the method was immunoSEQ multiplex PCR. Among about 61,000 clones listed, roughly nine tenths were seen once. This sample was included in a study of OX40 agonist ivuxolimab in advanced cancers. CDR3 length equals 14 residues. Germline CDR1 is SNHLY and CDR2 is FYNNEI. The V and J ends lost 6 bases and 5 bases, in that order; junction bases with no gene match: 7. The chain couples TRBV2 to TRBJ1-1; 9 bases line up with TRBD1. Here the sequenced sample was CD4+ or CD8+ T cells sorted from blood, taken in a trial of the OX40 agonist ivuxolimab. This TCR came from an adult with an advanced solid tumor such as melanoma, head and neck, liver or kidney cancer. CDR3 in amino acids: CASRPQGASTEAFF. CDR3 sequence (DNA): TGTGCCAGCAGACCACAGGGGGCTAGTACTGAAGCTTTCTTT.